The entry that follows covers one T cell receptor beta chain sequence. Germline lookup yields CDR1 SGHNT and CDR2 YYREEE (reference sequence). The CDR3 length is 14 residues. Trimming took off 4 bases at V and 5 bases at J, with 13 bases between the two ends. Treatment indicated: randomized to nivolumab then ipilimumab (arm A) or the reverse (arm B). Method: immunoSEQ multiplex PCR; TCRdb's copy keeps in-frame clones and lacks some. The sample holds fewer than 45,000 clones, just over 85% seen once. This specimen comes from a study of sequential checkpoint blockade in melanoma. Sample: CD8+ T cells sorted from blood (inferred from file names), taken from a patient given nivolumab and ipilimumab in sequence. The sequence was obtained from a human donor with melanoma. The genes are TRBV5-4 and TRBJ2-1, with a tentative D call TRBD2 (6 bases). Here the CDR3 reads CASSPHGLNNEQFF. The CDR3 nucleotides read TGTGCCAGCAGCCCCCACGGACTAAACAATGAGCAGTTCTTC.